This T cell receptor beta chain was retrieved from a study of regulatory T cells in long-lasting Graves disease. About the study: New Graves' disease cases had less than 3 months of antithyroid drugs.

Germline V gene lookup returns CDR1 DFQATT and CDR2 SNEGSKA (reference sequence). The CDR3 covers 18 residues. V shed 4 bases, J shed 2 bases, and the junction held 14 bases outside the gene matches. Documented time point: newly diagnosed GD, antithyroid drugs for less than 3 months. From RNA extracted from PBMCs, the TCR library was made. Approximately 10-milliliter peripheral blood samples went into EDTA tubes. This clonotype has just a few counts. The authors built TCR beta libraries using iRepertoire HTBI primers and Arm-PCR of CDR3 regions. Each CDR3 protein gets one entry after TCRdb re-called the multiplex PCR reads with MiXCR. The sample consists of under 800,000 distinct CDR3 sequences, approximately 15% of them appearing once. The data were also submitted as part of a second study, on T cells in Graves' hyperthyroidism and ophthalmopathy. That work states: Hyperthyroidism was newly diagnosed in patients aged 18 to 65 (duration under 2 months).

This TCR was recovered from a woman in her thirties with Graves disease. Material: peripheral blood mononuclear cells (PBMCs), obtained at new diagnosis, from a patient treated with antithyroid drugs. The chain couples TRBV20-1 to TRBJ2-3; 11 positions agree with TRBD2. The CDR3: CSAMPPPGLAEVTDTQYF. The CDR3 coding sequence is TGCAGTGCTATGCCTCCTCCGGGACTAGCGGAAGTCACAGATACGCAGTATTTT.